The 28 T cell receptor beta chains given below trace back to one sample, sequenced in a study of CD4 T cells in relation to SARS-CoV-2 and coronaviruses. Sequencing used immunoSEQ multiplex PCR; TCRdb keeps in-frame clones, though not all of them. This table holds about 36,000 clones, 77% found once. Their cognate antigens are unknown. The material sequenced was memory CD4+ T cells from PBMCs, cultured in vitro. All receptors come from an adult with COVID-19.

The CDR3: CSVEEGQYEQYF. The CDR3 DNA reads as TGCAGCGTTGAAGAGGGCCAATACGAGCAGTACTTC. The genes are TRBV29-1 and TRBJ2-7; the D is unclear. V shed 0 bases and J shed 4 bases, with 7 bases lying between them. This CDR3 has 12 residues. Germline CDR1 SQVTM, CDR2 ANQGSEA.

The V call is TRBV10-3, the J call TRBJ2-3, with TRBD2 matching 8 bases. CDR1 is ENHRY and CDR2 is SYGVKD in the germline V gene. V was pared by 4 bases and J by 5 bases, with 5 bases of the junction left unmatched. The length of the CDR3 is 14 residues. This CDR3 reads CAISGGGQGDTQYF. Written as DNA, the CDR3 is TGTGCCATCAGTGGCGGGGGGCAGGGAGATACGCAGTATTTT.

A few counts support this clone. V usage is TRBV7-8 and J usage is TRBJ2-7; D is perhaps TRBD1 (6 bases). Trimming stripped 0 bases from V and 2 bases from J, with 8 bases between. Germline V gene data show CDR1 as SGHVS and CDR2 as FQNEAQ. The CDR3 is made up of 14 amino acids. The chain's CDR3 is CASSLAGQTYEQYF. The CDR3 DNA is TGTGCCAGCAGCTTAGCAGGACAGACCTACGAGCAGTACTTC.

This chain connects TRBV5-1 to TRBJ1-5; weak D call: TRBD1 (5 bases). The germline gives CDR1 SGHRS, CDR2 YFSETQ. Trimming pared 0 bases from V and 0 bases from J, leaving 7 bases between. The CDR3 covers 15 residues. The CDR3 DNA follows: TGCGCCAGCAGCTTGGTAGGGGATAGCAATCAGCCCCAGCATTTT. It specifies CASSLVGDSNQPQHF. The whole variable domain, filled in from reference TRBV5-1 and TRBJ1-5, reads KAGVTQTPRYLIKTRGQQVTLSCSPISGHRSVSWYQQTPGQGLQFLFEYFSETQRNKGNFPGRFSGRQFSNSRSEMNVSTLELGDSALYLCASSLVGDSNQPQHFGDGTRLSIL.

V is TRBV28 and J is TRBJ2-3; D call uncertain. Trimming left V 2 bases short and J 2 bases short, with 11 bases between. CDR3 length equals 15 residues. Per germline, CDR1 MDHEN and CDR2 SYDVKM. CDR3 bases: TGTGCCAGCAGTTTACCCCTTTTCCCCACAGATACGCAGTATTTT. It yields the protein CASSLPLFPTDTQYF.

Relative to its sample, this clone is medium-sized. This chain joins TRBV6-4 and TRBJ2-2; D remains ambiguous. The CDR3 sequence is 13 residues long. Trimming took 4 bases from V and 1 from J, leaving 4 bases between them. CDR1 and CDR2 from the germline V gene are MRHNA and SNTAGT. CDR3 amino acids: CASSGGNTGELFF. In nucleotides, the CDR3 is TGTGCCAGCAGTGGGGGGAACACCGGGGAGCTGTTTTTT.

The chain has TRBV18 and TRBJ2-2, with a possible D match to TRBD2 (6 bases). This CDR3 has 16 amino acids. Trimming took 5 bases from V and 0 from J, leaving 13 bases between them. Germline lookup yields CDR1 KGHSH and CDR2 LQKENI. The CDR3 protein is CASSRGLPSNTGELFF. CDR3 nucleotides: TGTGCCAGCTCAAGGGGACTGCCGTCGAACACCGGGGAGCTGTTTTTT.

This clone has more than one count but fewer than ten. The V gene is TRBV2, the J gene TRBJ1-5; no reliable D call. There are 13 residues in the CDR3. Germline values: CDR1 SNHLY, CDR2 FYNNEI. The ends were cut back, 5 bases at V and 0 bases at J, with 5 bases in the middle. CDR3 amino acids: CASSPGSNQPQHF. DNA of the CDR3: TGTGCCAGCAGTCCCGGTAGCAATCAGCCCCAGCATTTT.

The chain has TRBV9 and TRBJ2-7, with 11 bases matching TRBD2. The germline CDR1 and CDR2 sequences are SGDLS and YYNGEE. The ends lost 4 bases at V and 7 bases at J; junction bases unmatched: 7. The CDR3 extends over 14 amino acids. The CDR3 reads CASSPGLAVPEQYF. CDR3 DNA sequence: TGTGCCAGCAGCCCGGGACTAGCGGTTCCGGAGCAGTACTTC.

The chain links TRBV13 to TRBJ2-5; D not resolved. The ends were cut back, 9 bases at V and 2 bases at J, with 7 bases in the middle. The CDR3 runs to 11 residues. In germline, CDR1 is PRHDT, CDR2 FYEKMQ (reference sequence). The CDR3 DNA sequence: TGTGCCAGTTCAGCACAAGAGACCCAGTACTTC. As protein: CASSAQETQYF.

The rearrangement uses TRBV30 and TRBJ2-3; weak D call: TRBD1 (5 bases). V dropped 1 base and J dropped 1 base, with 6 bases sitting between them. This CDR3 has 13 amino acids. Germline V lookup: CDR1 GTSNPN, CDR2 SVGIG (reference sequence). The CDR3 DNA is TGTGCCTGGAGTGAAGGGGGCACAGATACGCAGTATTTT. It translates to CAWSEGGTDTQYF. The complete variable domain, with remaining parts taken from reference TRBV30 and TRBJ2-3, reads SQTIHQWPATLVQPVGSPLSLECTVEGTSNPNLYWYRQAAGRGLQLLFYSVGIGQISSEVPQNLSASRPQDRQFILSSKKLLLSDSGFYLCAWSEGGTDTQYFGPGTRLTVL.

V and J are TRBV19 and TRBJ1-3; maybe TRBD1 (6 bases). The germline V gene has CDR1 LNHDA and CDR2 SQIVND (reference sequence). Trimming pared 3 bases from V and 4 bases from J, leaving 13 bases between. The CDR3 spans 15 residues. CDR3: CASSIFRGSGNTIYF. The CDR3, as DNA: TGTGCCAGTAGTATTTTCAGGGGATCCGGAAACACCATATATTTT.

The chain couples TRBV10-1 to TRBJ2-7, with 8 bases fitting TRBD2. The V gene end was trimmed by 6 bases and the J gene end by 2 bases; junction bases not matched to a gene: 3. CDR3 size: 13 residues. The germline V gene has CDR1 WNHNN and CDR2 SYGVQD (reference sequence). The CDR3 protein is CASSAGLAYEQYF. The CDR3 coding sequence is TGCGCCAGCAGCGCGGGACTAGCCTACGAGCAGTACTTC.

The chain couples TRBV7-3 to TRBJ2-2; 12 positions agree with TRBD2. CDR1 is SGHTA and CDR2 is FQGTGA in the germline V gene. With 6 bases clipped from V and 4 bases from J, the junction kept 6 bases outside the gene matches. The CDR3 totals 16 residues. CDR3 bases: TGTGCCAGCAGTCTGACTAGCGGGAGTGGCACCGGGGAGCTGTTTTTT. Protein sequence: CASSLTSGSGTGELFF.

This rearrangement joins TRBV3-1 (or the pseudogene TRBV3-2) to TRBJ2-7, with 7 bases that match TRBD2. The J segment lost 1 base and the V segment lost 1 base, leaving 10 bases of the junction unmatched. The germline gives CDR1 LGHDT, CDR2 YNNKEL (reference sequence). The CDR3 length is 17 residues. As DNA, the CDR3 is TGTGCCAGCAGCCAAGCGGGGAGGGGCGGGAGTTCCTACGAGCAGTACTTC. This codes for CASSQAGRGGSSYEQYF.

This sequence joins TRBV5-1 and TRBJ2-3, with TRBD1 matching over 10 bases. The CDR3 is 15 amino acids. The germline V gene has CDR1 SGHRS and CDR2 YFSETQ. J lost 2 bases, V lost 4 bases, and 4 bases had no gene match. The CDR3 DNA reads TGCGCCAGCAGCCAGGGACAGGGGAACACAGATACGCAGTATTTT. Translating it yields CASSQGQGNTDTQYF.

The CDR3 spells CASTIGTSYEQYF. Here the CDR3 DNA reads TGTGCCAGCACCATCGGGACTAGCTACGAGCAGTACTTC. This chain joins TRBV28 and TRBJ2-7, with 8 bases lining up with TRBD2. The germline V gene has CDR1 MDHEN and CDR2 SYDVKM. The ends lost 7 bases at V and 3 bases at J; junction bases unmatched: 5. The CDR3 runs to 13 residues.

This rearrangement joins TRBV18 to TRBJ2-7; D could derive from TRBD1 or TRBD2 (5 bases each). Germline loops: CDR1 KGHSH, CDR2 LQKENI. Trimming pared 0 bases from V and 2 bases from J, leaving 8 bases between. The CDR3 is 14 amino acids. The CDR3 nucleotides are TGTGCCAGCTCACCACCGGGGGACGCCTACGAGCAGTACTTC. Its protein is CASSPPGDAYEQYF.

This chain uses TRBV5-1 with TRBJ2-3; 12 nucleotides match TRBD2. The CDR3 has 14 amino acids. Germline CDR1 is SGHRS and CDR2 is YFSETQ. V dropped 4 bases and J dropped 8; count of bases not matched to a gene: 5. In nucleotides, the CDR3 is TGCGCCAGCAGCACCGGGACTAGCGGGCCTACGCAGTATTTT. It yields the protein CASSTGTSGPTQYF.

This rearrangement joins TRBV19 to TRBJ2-1; 13 bases are a match to TRBD2. Germline CDR1 is LNHDA and CDR2 is SQIVND (reference sequence). The V and J ends lost 7 bases and 8 bases, in that order; junction bases with no gene match: 20. This CDR3 is 19 amino acids long. CDR3 coding DNA: TGTGCCAGTATGGTGATCCGGGACGGAAGGACTAGCGGGAGTTATGAGCAGTTCTTC. Translation gives CASMVIRDGRTSGSYEQFF.

This chain connects TRBV3-1 (or the pseudogene TRBV3-2) to TRBJ1-3; perhaps TRBD1 as D (5 bases). CDR1 and CDR2 (germline): LGHDT, YNNKEL (reference sequence). V was shortened by 11 bases and J by 0 bases, with 8 bases between the two germline ends. The CDR3 is made up of 12 amino acids. The CDR3 loop reads CAAGRSGNTIYF. CDR3 sequence (DNA): TGTGCCGCAGGGCGCTCTGGAAACACCATATATTTT.

This rearrangement joins TRBV7-3 to TRBJ2-5, with D possibly being TRBD1 (5 bases). CDR1 is SGHTA, CDR2 FQGTGA, per germline. The CDR3 length is 15 residues. Trimming cost V 5 bases and J 2 bases, with 15 bases left between them. The CDR3 loop is CASSQIGAVQETQYF. CDR3 coding DNA: TGTGCCAGCAGCCAAATTGGGGCAGTTCAAGAGACCCAGTACTTC.

V gene TRBV2 combines with J gene TRBJ1-2; D is undetermined. Trimming removed 3 bases from V and 4 bases from J, with 9 bases in between. The CDR3 is 13 residues long. The germline V gene encodes CDR1 SNHLY and CDR2 FYNNEI. The CDR3 sequence is CASSDGEVYGYTF. CDR3 DNA sequence: TGTGCCAGCAGTGATGGTGAAGTCTATGGCTACACCTTC.

The genes are TRBV13 and TRBJ2-3; 7 bases line up with TRBD2. There are 16 residues in the CDR3. Germline loops: CDR1 PRHDT, CDR2 FYEKMQ (reference sequence). The V gene end was trimmed by 6 bases and the J gene end by 2 bases; junction bases not matched to a gene: 11. The CDR3 reads CASSLEAGYNTDTQYF. The CDR3, as DNA: TGTGCCAGCAGTCTAGAAGCGGGGTACAACACAGATACGCAGTATTTT. Supplemented by reference TRBV13 and TRBJ2-3, the full variable domain reads AAGVIQSPRHLIKEKRETATLKCYPIPRHDTVYWYQQGPGQDPQFLISFYEKMQSDKGSIPDRFSAQQFSDYHSELNMSSLELGDSALYFCASSLEAGYNTDTQYFGPGTRLTVL.

The chain joins TRBV7-6 to TRBJ2-5, with 10 positions matching TRBD2. The trim removed 1 base at V and 5 bases at J, leaving 4 bases unmatched. The germline V gene encodes CDR1 SGHVS and CDR2 FNYEAQ. The CDR3 loop spans 15 amino acids. CDR3 protein: CASSLVSSGSETQYF. DNA for the CDR3: TGTGCCAGCAGCTTAGTGTCTAGCGGGAGTGAGACCCAGTACTTC.

The V call is TRBV6-1, the J call TRBJ2-3; 10 positions agree with TRBD2. The V and J ends lost 1 base and 4 bases, in that order; junction bases with no gene match: 2. Germline-derived CDR1 and CDR2 are MNHNS and SASEGT. The length of the CDR3 is 15 residues. Here the CDR3 reads CASSEEAGGPDTQYF. CDR3 sequence (DNA): TGTGCCAGCAGTGAAGAAGCGGGAGGGCCAGATACGCAGTATTTT.

The chain employs TRBV7-9 and TRBJ2-7; D is perhaps TRBD1 or TRBD2 (5 bases each). There are 14 residues in the CDR3. CDR1 is SEHNR and CDR2 is FQNEAQ in the germline V gene (reference sequence). The V and J ends lost 3 bases and 1 base respectively, with 10 bases between them. The CDR3 region is CASSFWDGSYEQYF. In DNA form, the CDR3 reads TGTGCCAGCAGCTTTTGGGACGGTTCCTACGAGCAGTACTTC. The entire variable domain, with the rest obtained from reference TRBV7-9 and TRBJ2-7, is as follows: DTGVSQNPRHKITKRGQNVTFRCDPISEHNRLYWYRQTLGQGPEFLTYFQNEAQLEKSRLLSDRFSAERPKGSFSTLEIQRTEQGDSAMYLCASSFWDGSYEQYFGPGTRLTVT.

In this sample, this clone turned up a few times. This rearrangement joins TRBV6-5 to TRBJ1-4, with unresolved D. The CDR3 spans 13 residues. Germline values: CDR1 MNHEY, CDR2 SVGAGI. V lost 8 bases and J lost 7, with 14 bases in between. CDR3 residues: CASSRVWGEKLFF. As DNA, the CDR3 is TGTGCCAGCTCCCGGGTTTGGGGTGAAAAACTGTTTTTT.